This is a list of T cell receptor beta chains from one sample in a study of T-cell reconstitution after alpha-beta-depleted transplantation in children. TCRdb re-analysed the PCR reads in MiXCR, keeping a single row per CDR3 protein. The sample has 300,000 to 400,000 distinct CDR3 sequences, approximately 20% seen once. Sequenced here: PBMCs, mostly from graft donor cells, sampled 180 days after TCRalphabeta/CD19-depleted stem cell transplant. The receptors here all came from a male patient younger than 18 who had a stem cell transplant for acute lymphoblastic leukemia, so the T cells may come from the graft donor. Each CDR3 is given with its conserved first and last residue. The order of the fields is D gene, V gene, J gene, clone size, CDR3 length, CDR3 protein, CDR3 DNA. A D gene is named only where the DNA matches it firmly. The size entry is marked missing in some rows and otherwise reads once, few, many or a size class.

>-|TRBV15|TRBJ1-2|-|17
CATSRSGVPDSRYGYTF
TGTGCCACCAGCAGATCCGGGGTGCCGGACAGCCGCTATGGCTACACCTTC
>-|TRBV11-2|TRBJ2-7|-|15
CASSPGGLSSYEQYF
TGTGCCAGCAGCCCTGGCGGGCTAAGCTCCTACGAGCAGTACTTC
>-|TRBV20-1|TRBJ1-2|-|14
CSARDQGYGAGYTF
TGCAGTGCTAGAGATCAGGGGTACGGCGCCGGCTACACCTTC
>-|TRBV4-1|TRBJ2-6|-|18
CASSQAGRATPGANVLTF
TGCGCCAGCAGCCAAGCTGGAAGGGCTACCCCTGGGGCCAACGTCCTGACTTTC
>-|TRBV27|TRBJ2-1|-|14
CASRWRSSYNEQFF
TGTGCCAGCCGTTGGAGGAGTTCCTACAATGAGCAGTTCTTC
>-|TRBV4-1|TRBJ2-7|-|15
CASSRLSLVSYEQYF
TGCGCCAGCAGCCGTTTGTCCCTAGTCTCCTACGAGCAGTACTTC
>-|TRBV12-3/TRBV12-4|TRBJ2-1|-|11
CASSPGQRQFF
TGTGCCAGCAGTCCTGGACAGAGGCAGTTCTTC
>-|TRBV15|TRBJ2-5|few|14
CATSRDSGDETQYF
TGTGCCACCAGCAGAGATTCAGGGGACGAGACCCAGTACTTC
>-|TRBV5-6|TRBJ2-7|-|14
CASSFLDGTYEQYF
TGTGCCAGCAGCTTCCTGGACGGAACCTACGAGCAGTACTTC
>-|TRBV4-1|TRBJ2-1|-|17
CASSQDGGGLLYNEQFF
TGCGCCAGCAGCCAAGATGGGGGAGGACTCCTTTACAATGAGCAGTTCTTC
>-|TRBV5-1|TRBJ2-3|-|14
CASSPAIRTDTQYF
TGCGCCAGCAGCCCGGCGATCCGCACAGATACGCAGTATTTT
>TRBD2|TRBV6-2/TRBV6-3|TRBJ2-7|-|14
CASSYLTSGNQQYF
TGTGCCAGCAGTTACTTGACTAGCGGGAACCAGCAGTACTTC
>TRBD1|TRBV25-1|TRBJ1-4|-|15
CASSDWSGGDEKLFF
TGTGCCAGCAGTGATTGGTCAGGGGGTGATGAAAAACTGTTTTTT
>-|TRBV20-1|TRBJ1-1|few|15
CSAPPHRAGDTEAFF
TGCAGTGCCCCTCCGCACAGGGCGGGGGACACTGAAGCTTTCTTT
>-|TRBV9|TRBJ2-3|few|15
CASSVESLLTDTQYF
TGTGCCAGCAGCGTAGAGTCCCTCCTCACAGATACGCAGTATTTT
>TRBD2|TRBV5-6|TRBJ2-2|few|12
CASSWTSRELFF
TGTGCCAGCAGTTGGACTAGCCGGGAGCTGTTTTTT
>TRBD2|TRBV5-1|TRBJ2-5|-|17
CASSLEASGRGQETQYF
TGCGCCAGCAGCTTGGAGGCTAGCGGGAGGGGCCAAGAGACCCAGTACTTC
>TRBD2|TRBV12-3/TRBV12-4|TRBJ2-2|few|14
CASKRGRNTGELFF
TGTGCCAGCAAGCGGGGCCGGAACACCGGGGAGCTGTTTTTT
>-|TRBV11-3|TRBJ2-1|few|16
CASSSGGGNSYNEQFF
TGTGCCAGCAGCTCCGGCGGCGGGAACTCCTACAATGAGCAGTTCTTC
>TRBD2|TRBV10-2|TRBJ2-7|-|16
CASSRLAGGSSYEQYF
TGCGCCAGCAGCCGACTAGCGGGAGGGTCCTCCTACGAGCAGTACTTC
>-|TRBV18|TRBJ2-1|-|12
CASSPGSNEQFF
TGTGCCAGCTCACCAGGTAGCAATGAGCAGTTCTTC
>-|TRBV5-1|TRBJ2-7|many|13
CASSRTEFYEQYF
TGCGCCAGCAGCAGGACAGAGTTCTACGAGCAGTACTTC
>-|TRBV2|TRBJ2-2|-|13
CASSGTYTGELFF
TGTGCCAGCAGTGGGACCTACACCGGGGAGCTGTTTTTT
>-|TRBV19|TRBJ2-6|-|13
CASSMTGANVLTF
TGTGCCAGTAGTATGACTGGGGCCAACGTCCTGACTTTC
>TRBD2|TRBV10-3|TRBJ2-3|-|17
CAISEGASGLPTDTQYF
TGTGCCATCAGTGAGGGGGCTAGCGGTCTCCCCACAGATACGCAGTATTTT
>TRBD1|TRBV5-1|TRBJ1-5|-|16
CASSPQGFGTNQPQHF
TGCGCCAGCAGCCCACAGGGGTTTGGGACAAATCAGCCCCAGCATTTT
>TRBD2|TRBV9|TRBJ2-5|-|15
CASSTGLAGTAAQYF
TGTGCCAGCAGCACCGGACTAGCGGGAACGGCGGCCCAGTACTTC
>TRBD2|TRBV6-1|TRBJ2-3|-|14
CASSSGLDTDTQYF
TGTGCCAGCAGCTCCGGACTAGACACAGATACGCAGTATTTT
>-|TRBV4-2|TRBJ2-7|few|15
CASSLMKGSPYEQYF
TGTGCCAGCAGCCTGATGAAGGGATCGCCCTACGAGCAGTACTTC
>-|TRBV27|TRBJ2-7|many|12
CASSLSGSEQYF
TGCGCCAGCAGCTTGAGTGGGTCGGAGCAGTACTTC
>TRBD1|TRBV25-1|TRBJ2-7|-|17
CASSESRTGGISYEQYF
TGTGCCAGCAGTGAATCTAGGACAGGGGGCATCTCCTACGAGCAGTACTTC
>TRBD2|TRBV7-2|TRBJ2-1|few|15
CASSLAGGRVSEQFF
TGTGCCAGCAGCTTAGCGGGGGGGAGAGTTAGTGAGCAGTTCTTC